The sequence of this TCR beta chain was determined in a study of OX40 agonist ivuxolimab in advanced cancers. Across the whole study: The dose-escalation cohort had hepatocellular carcinoma, melanoma, renal cell or head and neck cancer. Study findings and constraints: The study observed clonal expansion of CD4+ and CD8+ blood T cells by week 6 at 0.1 to 3.0 mg/kg.

Germline CDR1 is ENHRY and CDR2 is SYGVKD. This CDR3 has 14 amino acids. V lost 8 bases and J lost 5; bases outside the gene matches: 9. For this clone: As yet, its antigen is unknown.

Profiled with immunoSEQ multiplex PCR; TCRdb holds only in-frame clones, not every one. This sample has about 82,000 clones, with around nine tenths found just once. Blood specimens came from baseline, cycle 4 day 1, and cycle 7 day 1. This TCR derives from an adult with an advanced solid tumor such as melanoma, head and neck, liver or kidney cancer. The chain combines TRBV10-3 with TRBJ2-1; 7 nucleotides line up with TRBD2. The source material was CD4+ or CD8+ T cells sorted from blood, sampled in a trial of the OX40 agonist ivuxolimab. The CDR3 region has the DNA TGTGCCATCGGGTACCAGGGAGGGGACAATGAGCAGTTCTTC. This codes for CAIGYQGGDNEQFF.